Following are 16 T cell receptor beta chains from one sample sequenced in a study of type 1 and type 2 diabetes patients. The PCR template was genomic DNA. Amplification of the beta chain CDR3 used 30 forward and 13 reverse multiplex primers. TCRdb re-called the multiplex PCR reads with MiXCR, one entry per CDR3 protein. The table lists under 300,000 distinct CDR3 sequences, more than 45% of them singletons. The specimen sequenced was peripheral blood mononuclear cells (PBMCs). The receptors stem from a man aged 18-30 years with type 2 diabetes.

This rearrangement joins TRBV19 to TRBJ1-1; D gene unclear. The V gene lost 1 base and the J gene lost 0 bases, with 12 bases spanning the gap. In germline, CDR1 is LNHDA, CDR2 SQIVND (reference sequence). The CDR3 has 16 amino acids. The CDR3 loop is CASSIGQRALNTEAFF. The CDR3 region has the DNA TGTGCCAGTAGTATAGGACAACGGGCCTTGAACACTGAAGCTTTCTTT.

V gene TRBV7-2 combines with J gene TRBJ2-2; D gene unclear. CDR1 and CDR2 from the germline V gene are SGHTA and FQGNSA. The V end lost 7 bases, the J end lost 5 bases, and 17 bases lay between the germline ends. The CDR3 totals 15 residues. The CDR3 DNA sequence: TGTGCCAGCACACAAATGGTAGGGCGGACCGGGGAGCTGTTTTTT. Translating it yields CASTQMVGRTGELFF.

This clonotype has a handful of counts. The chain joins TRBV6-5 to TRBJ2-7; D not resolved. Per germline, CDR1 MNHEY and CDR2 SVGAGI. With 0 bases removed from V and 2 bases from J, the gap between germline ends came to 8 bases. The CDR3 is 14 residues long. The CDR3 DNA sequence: TGTGCCAGCAGTTACTCAGGTTCTACCTACGAGCAGTACTTC. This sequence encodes CASSYSGSTYEQYF.

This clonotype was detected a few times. Written as DNA, the CDR3 is TGTGCCAGCAGCCCGCGGCCCCGCTCCTACGAGCAGTACTTC. This sequence encodes CASSPRPRSYEQYF. V gene TRBV7-6 combines with J gene TRBJ2-7; D not certain. From germline, CDR1 is SGHVS and CDR2 FNYEAQ. CDR3 length: 14 residues. V shed 5 bases and J shed 0 bases, with 11 bases lying between them.

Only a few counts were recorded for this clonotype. This CDR3 is CASSQKGQLTYEQYF. DNA for the CDR3: TGTGCCAGCAGCCAGAAGGGACAGCTCACCTACGAGCAGTACTTC. The chain recombines TRBV7-2 with TRBJ2-7, with 7 bases fitting TRBD1. Germline lookup yields CDR1 SGHTA and CDR2 FQGNSA. CDR3 length: 15 amino acids. The J segment lost 2 bases and the V segment lost 5 bases, leaving 9 bases of the junction unmatched.

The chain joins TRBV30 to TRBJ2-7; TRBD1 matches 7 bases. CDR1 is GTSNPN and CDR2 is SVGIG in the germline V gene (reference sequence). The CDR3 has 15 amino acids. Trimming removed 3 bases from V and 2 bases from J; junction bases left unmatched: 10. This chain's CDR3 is CAWSRPTGKTYEQYF. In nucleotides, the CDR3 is TGTGCCTGGAGCCGTCCGACAGGGAAGACCTACGAGCAGTACTTC.

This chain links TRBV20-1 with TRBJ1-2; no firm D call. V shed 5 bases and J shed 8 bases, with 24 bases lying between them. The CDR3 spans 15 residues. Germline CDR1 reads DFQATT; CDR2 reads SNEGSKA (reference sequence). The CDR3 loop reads CSASQSEASTLGYTF. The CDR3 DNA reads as TGCAGTGCTTCTCAGAGCGAGGCCTCGACGTTAGGCTACACCTTC.

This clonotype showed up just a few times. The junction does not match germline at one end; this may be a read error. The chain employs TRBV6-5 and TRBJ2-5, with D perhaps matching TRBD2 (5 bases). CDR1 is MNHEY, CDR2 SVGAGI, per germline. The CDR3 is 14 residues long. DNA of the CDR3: TGTGCCAGCAGTCACTCGGGCGGGTATGAGACCCAGTACTTC. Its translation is CASSHSGGYETQYF.

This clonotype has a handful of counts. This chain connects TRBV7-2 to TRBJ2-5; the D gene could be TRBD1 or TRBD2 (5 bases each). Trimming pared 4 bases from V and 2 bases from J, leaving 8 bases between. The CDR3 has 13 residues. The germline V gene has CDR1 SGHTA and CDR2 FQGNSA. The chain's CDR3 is CASSWWGQETQYF. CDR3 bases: TGTGCCAGCAGCTGGTGGGGGCAAGAGACCCAGTACTTC.

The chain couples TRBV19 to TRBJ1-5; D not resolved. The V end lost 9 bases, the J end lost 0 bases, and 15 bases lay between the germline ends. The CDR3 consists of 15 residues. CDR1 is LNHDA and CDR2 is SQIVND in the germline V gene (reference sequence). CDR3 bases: TGTGCCAGCCGCTTTAACGGTAATAGCAATCAGCCCCAGCATTTT. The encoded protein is CASRFNGNSNQPQHF.

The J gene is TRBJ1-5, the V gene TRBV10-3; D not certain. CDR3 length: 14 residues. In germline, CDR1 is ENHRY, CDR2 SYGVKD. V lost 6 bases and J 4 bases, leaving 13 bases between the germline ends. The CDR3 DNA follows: TGTGCCATCAGCTCCGGGTCCAGTAATCAGCCCCAGCATTTT. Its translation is CAISSGSSNQPQHF.

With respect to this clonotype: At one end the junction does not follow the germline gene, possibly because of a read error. This CDR3 reads CASSLASGIADTQYF. The CDR3 nucleotides are TGTGCCAGCAGTTTGGCTAGCGGGATTGCAGATACGCAGTACTTT. This chain joins TRBV27 and TRBJ2-3; 9 bases are shared with TRBD2. This CDR3 contains 15 residues. The germline gives CDR1 MNHEY, CDR2 SMNVEV (reference sequence).

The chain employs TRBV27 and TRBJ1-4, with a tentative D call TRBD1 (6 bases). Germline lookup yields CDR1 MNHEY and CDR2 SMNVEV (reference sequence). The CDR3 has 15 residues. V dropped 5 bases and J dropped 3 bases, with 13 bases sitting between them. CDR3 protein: CASSSRQAANEKLFF. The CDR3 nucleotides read TGTGCCAGCAGTAGCCGACAGGCCGCTAATGAAAAACTGTTTTTT. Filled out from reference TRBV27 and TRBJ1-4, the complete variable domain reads EAQVTQNPRYLITVTGKKLTVTCSQNMNHEYMSWYRQDPGLGLRQIYYSMNVEVTDKGDVPEGYKVSRKEKRNFPLILESPSPNQTSLYFCASSSRQAANEKLFFGSGTQLSVL.

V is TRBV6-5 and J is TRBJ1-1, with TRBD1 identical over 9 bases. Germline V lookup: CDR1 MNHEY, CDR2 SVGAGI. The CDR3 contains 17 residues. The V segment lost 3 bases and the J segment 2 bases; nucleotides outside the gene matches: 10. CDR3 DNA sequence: TGTGCCAGCAGTTATTTATTCCGGGACAGGGATAACACTGAAGCTTTCTTT. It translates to CASSYLFRDRDNTEAFF.

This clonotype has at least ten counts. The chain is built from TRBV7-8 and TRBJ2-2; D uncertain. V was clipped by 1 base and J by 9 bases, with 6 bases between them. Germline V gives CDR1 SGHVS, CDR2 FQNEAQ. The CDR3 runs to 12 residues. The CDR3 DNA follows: TGTGCCAGCAGCTTAGTCCCTAGGGAGCTGTTTTTT. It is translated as CASSLVPRELFF.

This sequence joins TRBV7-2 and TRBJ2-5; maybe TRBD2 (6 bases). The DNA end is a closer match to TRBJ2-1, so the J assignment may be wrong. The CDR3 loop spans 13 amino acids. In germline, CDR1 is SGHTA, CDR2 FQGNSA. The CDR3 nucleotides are TGTGCCAGCAGTCCCGCGGGGCACAATGAGCAGTTCTTC. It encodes CASSPAGHNEQFF.